A selection of T cell receptor beta chains follows, all from one sample in a study of CD8 T cells in Susac syndrome. TCRdb ran MiXCR on the immunoSEQ multiplex PCR reads and lists one entry per CDR3 protein. The data show around 200,000 distinct CDR3 sequences, 85% to 95% seen once. The sample was CD4+ T cells from PBMCs. The receptors were gathered from a human donor with Susac syndrome. The CDR3 runs from the conserved cysteine through the conserved F or W. The D gene is left open where the match is weak. A row's size may be missing; if present it is once, few, many or a size class.

d_call,v_call,clone_size,j_call,cdr3_aa,cdr3_nt
NA,TRBV28,NA,TRBJ2-7,CASSPPNSPTGEQYF,TGTGCCAGCAGCCCTCCGAACAGCCCTACCGGCGAGCAGTACTTC
TRBD1,TRBV15,NA,TRBJ1-5,CATSSRSRTGLIQPQHF,TGTGCCACCAGCTCTCGTTCCAGGACAGGGTTAATTCAGCCCCAGCATTTT
NA,TRBV7-2,NA,TRBJ1-4,CASSLARENEKLFF,TGTGCCAGCAGCTTAGCAAGAGAGAATGAAAAACTGTTTTTT
NA,TRBV6-2/TRBV6-3,NA,TRBJ2-5,CASSYGRTQETQYF,TGTGCCAGCAGTTACGGGCGGACCCAAGAGACCCAGTACTTC
NA,TRBV4-3,once,TRBJ1-1,CASSQDHQGQLKAFF,TGCGCCAGCAGCCAAGATCATCAGGGGCAATTGAAAGCTTTCTTT
TRBD2,TRBV6-5,few,TRBJ2-1,CASSRLAGGPDEQFF,TGTGCCAGCAGCCGACTAGCGGGAGGGCCTGATGAGCAGTTCTTC
NA,TRBV2,NA,TRBJ1-4,CASAQYATNEKLFF,TGTGCCAGCGCCCAGTATGCAACTAATGAAAAACTGTTTTTT
TRBD2,TRBV4-2,NA,TRBJ2-1,CASSQELSGRAAEQFF,TGTGCCAGCAGCCAAGAGTTGAGCGGGAGGGCCGCGGAGCAGTTCTTC
NA,TRBV9,NA,TRBJ1-2,CASSVDEGANYGYTF,TGTGCCAGCAGCGTAGATGAGGGAGCTAACTATGGCTACACCTTC
TRBD1,TRBV11-3,NA,TRBJ2-1,CASSLGTGAEQFF,TGTGCCAGCAGCTTGGGGACAGGTGCTGAGCAGTTCTTC
TRBD2,TRBV20-1,NA,TRBJ2-1,CSARPPSGGAPLHNEQFF,TGCAGTGCTAGACCACCTAGCGGGGGGGCCCCATTACACAATGAGCAGTTCTTC
TRBD1,TRBV9,once,TRBJ2-6,CASSIRDRGAGANVLTF,TGTGCCAGCAGCATCAGGGACAGGGGAGCCGGGGCCAACGTCCTGACTTTC
NA,TRBV11-2,NA,TRBJ2-2,CASSFKLTGELFF,TGTGCCAGCAGCTTTAAGTTAACCGGGGAGCTGTTTTTT
NA,TRBV4-2,NA,TRBJ1-1,CASGPVNTEAFF,TGTGCCAGTGGACCCGTGAACACTGAAGCTTTCTTT